This is a list of T cell receptor beta chains from one sample in a study of T-cell reconstitution after alpha-beta-depleted transplantation in children. TCRdb reanalysed the PCR reads using MiXCR and keeps one entry per CDR3 protein. This sample has 150,000 to 200,000 distinct CDR3 sequences, with just under 6.5% found just once. The source material was PBMCs, sampled before TCRalphabeta/CD19-depleted stem cell transplant. The receptors shown here come from a girl under three years old with combined immunodeficiency, due to receive a stem cell transplant. Each CDR3 is given with its conserved first and last residue. The order of the fields is D gene, clone size, V gene, J gene, CDR3 protein, CDR3 DNA. A D gene is named only where the DNA matches it firmly. Not all rows give a size; the values are once, few, many and, for expanded clones, a class.

D: .; size: many; V: TRBV15; J: TRBJ2-1; CDR3: CATLLRIGDEQFF; DNA: TGTGCCACCCTCCTTCGTATCGGCGATGAGCAGTTCTTC
D: TRBD2; size: many; V: TRBV4-3; J: TRBJ2-1; CDR3: CASSQDTASGFYNEQFF; DNA: TGCGCCAGCAGCCAAGATACGGCTAGCGGGTTCTACAATGAGCAGTTCTTC
D: .; size: many; V: TRBV13; J: TRBJ1-1; CDR3: CASSFRGQSSEAFF; DNA: TGTGCCAGCAGCTTCCGGGGACAAAGCTCTGAAGCTTTCTTT
D: TRBD2; size: .; V: TRBV20-1; J: TRBJ2-1; CDR3: CSALRGSGNVEGQFF; DNA: TGCAGTGCTTTGAGGGGAAGCGGGAACGTGGAGGGGCAGTTCTTC
D: .; size: many; V: TRBV20-1; J: TRBJ2-1; CDR3: CIPYSYNEQFF; DNA: TGCATCCCCTACTCCTACAATGAGCAGTTCTTC
D: .; size: .; V: TRBV2; J: TRBJ1-2; CDR3: CASSFVGAGDGYTF; DNA: TGTGCCAGCAGCTTTGTGGGCGCCGGGGATGGCTACACCTTC
D: .; size: many; V: TRBV29-1; J: TRBJ2-5; CDR3: CSVDRDGARDQYF; DNA: TGCAGCGTTGACAGGGATGGGGCGAGGGACCAGTACTTC
D: TRBD2; size: many; V: TRBV12-3/TRBV12-4; J: TRBJ2-7; CDR3: CASSSSGRGLAFSLSYEQYF; DNA: TGTGCCAGCAGTAGTTCCGGTAGGGGACTAGCGTTTTCTCTCTCCTACGAGCAGTACTTC
D: .; size: many; V: TRBV11-1; J: TRBJ1-1; CDR3: CASSLDVNGWNTEAFF; DNA: TGTGCCAGCAGCTTAGACGTGAACGGGTGGAACACTGAAGCTTTCTTT
D: .; size: many; V: TRBV28; J: TRBJ2-7; CDR3: CASSYPGPREF; DNA: TGTGCCAGCAGCTACCCCGGACCACGAGAGTTC
D: .; size: .; V: TRBV4-1; J: TRBJ2-7; CDR3: CASSQVKGTYEQYF; DNA: TGCGCCAGCAGCCAAGTGAAGGGAACCTACGAGCAGTACTTC
D: TRBD1; size: .; V: TRBV13; J: TRBJ2-7; CDR3: CASSPRQGPHYEQYF; DNA: TGTGCCAGCAGCCCGCGACAGGGCCCACATTACGAGCAGTACTTC
D: .; size: many; V: TRBV4-3; J: TRBJ2-7; CDR3: CASSQDSGMSYEQYF; DNA: TGCGCCAGCAGCCAAGATTCAGGGATGTCCTACGAGCAGTACTTC
D: .; size: many; V: TRBV6-5; J: TRBJ2-2; CDR3: CASSYSLRQGDGGELFF; DNA: TGTGCCAGCAGTTACTCTCTGAGGCAGGGTGACGGCGGGGAGCTGTTTTTT
D: .; size: many; V: TRBV12-3/TRBV12-4; J: TRBJ2-7; CDR3: CASSLTPLGEQYF; DNA: TGTGCCAGCAGTTTAACACCTCTGGGGGAGCAGTACTTC
D: .; size: few; V: TRBV28; J: TRBJ2-5; CDR3: CASSLAGTQETQYF; DNA: TGTGCCAGCAGTTTAGCCGGGACGCAAGAGACCCAGTACTTC
D: TRBD2; size: few; V: TRBV4-3; J: TRBJ2-5; CDR3: CASSQDLRGRALRVTQYF; DNA: TGCGCCAGCAGCCAAGATCTTCGCGGGAGGGCCTTAAGAGTGACCCAGTACTTC
D: .; size: .; V: TRBV4-2; J: TRBJ1-3; CDR3: CASSQGPSSGNTIYF; DNA: TGTGCCAGCAGCCAAGGCCCGAGCTCTGGAAACACCATATATTTT
D: TRBD2; size: many; V: TRBV29-1; J: TRBJ2-7; CDR3: CSVNSGSSYEQYF; DNA: TGCAGCGTTAATAGCGGGAGCTCCTACGAGCAGTACTTC
D: .; size: many; V: TRBV5-5; J: TRBJ1-5; CDR3: CASSLEGTHQPQHF; DNA: TGTGCCAGCAGCTTGGAAGGGACTCATCAGCCCCAGCATTTT
D: .; size: many; V: TRBV15; J: TRBJ2-1; CDR3: CATSSEGSSYNEQFF; DNA: TGTGCCACCAGCTCCGAAGGAAGCTCCTACAATGAGCAGTTCTTC
D: .; size: many; V: TRBV27; J: TRBJ2-1; CDR3: CASRQGEAGGITYNEQFF; DNA: TGTGCCAGCAGACAGGGGGAGGCGGGAGGAATCACCTACAATGAGCAGTTCTTC
D: .; size: many; V: TRBV24-1; J: TRBJ2-1; CDR3: CATSIGGEQFF; DNA: TGTGCCACCAGTATCGGCGGGGAGCAGTTCTTC
D: .; size: once; V: TRBV12-3/TRBV12-4; J: TRBJ2-4; CDR3: CASCFWGQDGLAKNIQYF; DNA: TGTGCCAGCTGTTTCTGGGGGCAGGATGGATTAGCCAAAAACATTCAGTACTTC
D: TRBD2; size: few; V: TRBV28; J: TRBJ2-3; CDR3: CASTKAGVSHTDTQYF; DNA: TGTGCCAGCACCAAAGCGGGAGTTTCCCACACAGATACGCAGTATTTT
D: .; size: many; V: TRBV12-3/TRBV12-4; J: TRBJ1-1; CDR3: CASSSSAVSNTEAFF; DNA: TGTGCCAGCAGCTCCAGTGCCGTATCGAACACTGAAGCTTTCTTT
D: .; size: few; V: TRBV11-2; J: TRBJ1-2; CDR3: CASSLGQYGYTF; DNA: TGTGCCAGCAGCTTAGGGCAGTATGGCTACACCTTC
D: TRBD2; size: many; V: TRBV6-1; J: TRBJ2-1; CDR3: CASSEGLAGGREQFF; DNA: TGTGCCAGCAGTGAGGGACTAGCGGGGGGGCGGGAGCAGTTCTTC
D: .; size: many; V: TRBV4-3; J: TRBJ2-2; CDR3: CASSRTTVTGELFF; DNA: TGCGCCAGCAGCCGGACGACAGTCACCGGGGAGCTGTTTTTT
D: TRBD2; size: .; V: TRBV18; J: TRBJ2-3; CDR3: CASSRNLLAGGPNTDTQYF; DNA: TGTGCCAGCTCACGGAACTTGCTAGCGGGAGGCCCTAACACAGATACGCAGTATTTT
D: .; size: many; V: TRBV12-3/TRBV12-4; J: TRBJ1-4; CDR3: CASSLWGGKEKLFF; DNA: TGTGCCAGCAGTTTATGGGGGGGGAAGGAAAAACTGTTTTTT
D: .; size: .; V: TRBV19; J: TRBJ1-3; CDR3: CASSMTAGNTIYF; DNA: TGTGCCAGTAGTATGACTGCTGGAAACACCATATATTTT
D: TRBD1; size: .; V: TRBV7-8; J: TRBJ1-4; CDR3: CASSLAWTGDEKLFF; DNA: TGTGCCAGCAGCTTAGCTTGGACAGGGGATGAAAAACTGTTTTTT
D: TRBD1; size: many; V: TRBV9; J: TRBJ1-6; CDR3: CASSASGTGVNSPLHF; DNA: TGTGCCAGCAGCGCCTCAGGGACAGGGGTTAATTCACCCCTCCACTTT
D: TRBD2; size: .; V: TRBV6-5; J: TRBJ2-3; CDR3: CASSYSTSVTDTQYF; DNA: TGTGCCAGCAGTTACTCTACTAGCGTCACAGATACGCAGTATTTT
D: .; size: few; V: TRBV5-1; J: TRBJ1-5; CDR3: CASSLGSGNQPQHF; DNA: TGCGCCAGCAGCTTGGGGTCAGGGAATCAGCCCCAGCATTTT
D: .; size: many; V: TRBV14; J: TRBJ2-7; CDR3: CASSQAPIGLSYEQYF; DNA: TGTGCCAGCAGCCAAGCCCCCATAGGGTTGTCCTACGAGCAGTACTTC
D: TRBD2; size: many; V: TRBV4-1; J: TRBJ2-1; CDR3: CASSAGLAGRWGYNEQFF; DNA: TGCGCCAGCAGCGCTGGACTAGCGGGGAGATGGGGGTACAATGAGCAGTTCTTC
D: .; size: many; V: TRBV28; J: TRBJ2-5; CDR3: CASHPTGAWETQYF; DNA: TGTGCCAGCCACCCGACGGGGGCCTGGGAGACCCAGTACTTC
D: .; size: .; V: TRBV10-3; J: TRBJ2-2; CDR3: CAISGGESGELFF; DNA: TGTGCCATCAGTGGGGGGGAGAGCGGGGAGCTGTTTTTT
D: TRBD2; size: few; V: TRBV9; J: TRBJ2-6; CDR3: CASSRRGGHGANVLTF; DNA: TGTGCCAGCAGCCGCCGGGGAGGGCATGGGGCCAACGTCCTGACTTTC
D: .; size: .; V: TRBV7-2; J: TRBJ2-5; CDR3: CASSSTTGSKRQETQYF; DNA: TGTGCCAGCAGCTCGACGACGGGGTCGAAGCGCCAAGAGACCCAGTACTTC
D: .; size: many; V: TRBV12-3/TRBV12-4; J: TRBJ2-5; CDR3: CASSLEEGTQYF; DNA: TGTGCCAGCAGTTTAGAGGAGGGGACCCAGTACTTC
D: .; size: many; V: TRBV5-1; J: TRBJ2-3; CDR3: CASSLNWDRDTQYF; DNA: TGCGCCAGCAGCTTGAATTGGGACCGGGATACGCAGTATTTT
D: TRBD2; size: .; V: TRBV5-1; J: TRBJ2-3; CDR3: CASSSRTSGTSTDTQYF; DNA: TGCGCCAGCAGCTCGAGGACTAGCGGGACTAGCACAGATACGCAGTATTTT